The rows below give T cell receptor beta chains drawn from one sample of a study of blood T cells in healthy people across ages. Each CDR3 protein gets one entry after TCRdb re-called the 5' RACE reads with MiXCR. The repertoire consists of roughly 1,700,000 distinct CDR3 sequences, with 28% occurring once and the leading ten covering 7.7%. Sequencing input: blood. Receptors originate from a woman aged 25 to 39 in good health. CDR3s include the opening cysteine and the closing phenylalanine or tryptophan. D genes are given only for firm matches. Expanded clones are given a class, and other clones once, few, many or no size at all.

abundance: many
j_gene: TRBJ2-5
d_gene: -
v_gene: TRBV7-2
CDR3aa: CASSLDAYQETQYF
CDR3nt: TGTGCCAGCAGCTTAGACGCGTACCAAGAGACCCAGTACTTC

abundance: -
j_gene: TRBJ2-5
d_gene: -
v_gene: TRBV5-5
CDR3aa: CASSLLRAVSSAQETQYF
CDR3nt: TGTGCCAGCAGCCTCCTAAGGGCTGTTAGCTCTGCTCAAGAGACCCAGTACTTC

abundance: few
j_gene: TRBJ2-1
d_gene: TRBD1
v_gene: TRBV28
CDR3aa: CASSQEGTGRNNEQFF
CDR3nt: TGTGCCAGCAGCCAAGAGGGGACAGGAAGAAACAATGAGCAGTTCTTC

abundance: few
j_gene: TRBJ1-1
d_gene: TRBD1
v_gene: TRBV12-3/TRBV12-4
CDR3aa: CASMKTGDGNTEAFF
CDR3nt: TGTGCCAGCATGAAGACAGGGGATGGAAACACTGAGGCTTTCTTT

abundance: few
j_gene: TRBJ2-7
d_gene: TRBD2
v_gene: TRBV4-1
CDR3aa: CASSQDTSGGSNEQYF
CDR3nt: TGCGCCAGCAGCCAAGATACTAGCGGGGGGTCTAATGAGCAGTACTTC

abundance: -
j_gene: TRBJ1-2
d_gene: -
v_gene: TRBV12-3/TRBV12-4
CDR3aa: CASSLVEAAYGYTF
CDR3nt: TGTGCCAGCAGTTTAGTAGAGGCAGCCTATGGCTACACCTTC

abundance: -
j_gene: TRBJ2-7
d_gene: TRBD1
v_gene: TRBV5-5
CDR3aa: CARSLGQVPYEQYF
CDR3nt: TGTGCCCGCAGCCTAGGACAGGTTCCCTACGAGCAGTACTTC

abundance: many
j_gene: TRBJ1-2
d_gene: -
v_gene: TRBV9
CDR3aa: CASSVDTRNYGYTF
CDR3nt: TGTGCCAGCAGCGTAGATACCCGAAACTATGGCTACACCTTC

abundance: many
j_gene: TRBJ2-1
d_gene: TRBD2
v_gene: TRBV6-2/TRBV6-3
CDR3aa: CASSSPGTSVVDEQFF
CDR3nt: TGTGCCAGCAGTTCCCCCGGGACTAGCGTCGTCGATGAGCAGTTCTTC

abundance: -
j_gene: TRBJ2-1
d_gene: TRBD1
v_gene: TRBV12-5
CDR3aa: CASGPGQSYNEQFF
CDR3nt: TGTGCTAGTGGACCGGGACAGTCCTACAATGAGCAGTTCTTC

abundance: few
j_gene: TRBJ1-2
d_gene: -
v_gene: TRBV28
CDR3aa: CASSPNPGFGYTF
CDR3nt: TGTGCCAGCAGCCCTAACCCGGGGTTTGGCTACACCTTC

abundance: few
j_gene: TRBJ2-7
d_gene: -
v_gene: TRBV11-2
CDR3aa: CASSYQTADEQYF
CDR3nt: TGTGCCAGCAGCTATCAGACCGCGGACGAGCAGTACTTC

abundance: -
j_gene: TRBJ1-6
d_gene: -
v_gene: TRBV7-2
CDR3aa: CASSLEDRLGDSPLHF
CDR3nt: TGTGCCAGCAGCTTGGAAGACCGTCTCGGGGATTCACCCCTCCACTTT

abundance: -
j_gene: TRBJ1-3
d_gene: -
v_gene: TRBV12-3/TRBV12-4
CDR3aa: CASSLGSGASGNTIYF
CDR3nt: TGTGCCAGCAGTTTGGGCTCGGGCGCCTCTGGAAACACCATATATTTT

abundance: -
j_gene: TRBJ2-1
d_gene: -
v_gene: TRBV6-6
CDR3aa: CASSYLGPEETQFF
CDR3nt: TGTGCCAGCAGTTACCTAGGGCCGGAGGAGACCCAGTTCTTC

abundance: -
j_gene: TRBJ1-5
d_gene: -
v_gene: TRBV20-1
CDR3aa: CSAVRTVDQPQHF
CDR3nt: TGCAGTGCTGTCAGGACAGTCGATCAGCCCCAGCATTTT

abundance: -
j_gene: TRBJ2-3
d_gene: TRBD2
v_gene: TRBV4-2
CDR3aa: CASSQVQLAGVSTDTQYF
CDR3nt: TGTGCCAGCAGCCAAGTACAACTAGCGGGGGTTAGCACAGATACGCAGTATTTT

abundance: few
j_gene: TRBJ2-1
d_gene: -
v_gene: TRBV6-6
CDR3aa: CATNQDGTYNEQFF
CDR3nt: TGTGCCACCAATCAGGACGGTACCTACAATGAGCAGTTCTTC

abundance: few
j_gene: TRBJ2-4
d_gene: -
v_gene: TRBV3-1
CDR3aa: CASSQGGGAKNIQYF
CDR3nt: TGTGCCAGCAGCCAAGGTGGAGGAGCCAAAAACATTCAGTACTTC

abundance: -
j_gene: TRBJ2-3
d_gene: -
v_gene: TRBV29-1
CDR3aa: CSVVNRASTDTQYF
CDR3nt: TGCAGCGTTGTCAACAGGGCTAGCACAGATACGCAGTATTTT

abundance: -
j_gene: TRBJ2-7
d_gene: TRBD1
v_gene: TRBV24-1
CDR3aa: CATSDRGLYNEQYF
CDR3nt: TGTGCCACCAGTGACAGGGGGCTCTACAATGAGCAGTACTTC

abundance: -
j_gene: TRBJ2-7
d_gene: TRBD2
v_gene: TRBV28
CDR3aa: CASNPGGGDDEQYF
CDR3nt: TGTGCCAGCAATCCTGGGGGGGGGGATGACGAGCAGTACTTC

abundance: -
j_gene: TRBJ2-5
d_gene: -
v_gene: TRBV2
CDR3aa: CASTSGYQETQYF
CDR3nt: TGTGCCAGCACGTCAGGGTACCAAGAGACCCAGTACTTC

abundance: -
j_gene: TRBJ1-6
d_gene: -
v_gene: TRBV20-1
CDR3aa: CSARDFDNSPLHF
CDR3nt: TGCAGTGCTAGAGATTTCGATAATTCACCCCTCCACTTT

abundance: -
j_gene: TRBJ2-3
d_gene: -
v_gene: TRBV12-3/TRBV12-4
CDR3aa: CASGPRAGAPDTQYF
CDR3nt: TGTGCCAGCGGACCTAGGGCCGGGGCCCCAGATACGCAGTATTTT

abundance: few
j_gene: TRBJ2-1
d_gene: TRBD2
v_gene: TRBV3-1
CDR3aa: CVSSQDAGGNEQFF
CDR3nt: TGTGTCAGCAGCCAAGATGCGGGGGGCAATGAGCAGTTCTTC

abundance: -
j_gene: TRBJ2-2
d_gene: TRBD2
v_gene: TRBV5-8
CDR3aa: CASSLVRTSGTGELFF
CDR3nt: TGTGCCAGCAGCTTGGTTAGGACTAGCGGCACCGGGGAGCTGTTTTTT

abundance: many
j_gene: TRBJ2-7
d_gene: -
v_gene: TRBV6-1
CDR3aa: CASSESRGPTEQYF
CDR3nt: TGTGCCAGCAGTGAATCTCGGGGGCCTACCGAGCAGTACTTC

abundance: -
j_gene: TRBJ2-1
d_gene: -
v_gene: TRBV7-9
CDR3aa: CASSGVGPSSYNEQFF
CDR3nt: TGTGCCAGCAGTGGTGTGGGGCCGAGCTCCTACAATGAGCAGTTCTTC

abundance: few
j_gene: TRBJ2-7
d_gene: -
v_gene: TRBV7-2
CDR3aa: CASSLVGFEQYF
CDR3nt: TGTGCCAGCAGCTTAGTTGGTTTCGAGCAGTACTTC

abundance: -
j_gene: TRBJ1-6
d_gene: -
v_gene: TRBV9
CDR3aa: CASSVAYGPGSSPLHF
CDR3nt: TGTGCCAGCAGCGTAGCTTACGGCCCGGGCAGTTCACCCCTCCACTTT

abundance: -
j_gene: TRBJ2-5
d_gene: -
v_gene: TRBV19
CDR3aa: CASSINWGAAETQYF
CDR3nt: TGTGCCAGTAGTATAAATTGGGGGGCCGCGGAGACCCAGTACTTC

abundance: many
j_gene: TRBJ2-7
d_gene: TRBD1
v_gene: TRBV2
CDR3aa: CASSEETGGYEQYF
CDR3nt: TGTGCCAGCAGTGAAGAGACAGGGGGCTACGAGCAGTACTTC

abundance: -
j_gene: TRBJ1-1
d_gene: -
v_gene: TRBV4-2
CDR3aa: CASSQAGTPAEAFF
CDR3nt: TGTGCCAGCAGCCAAGCTGGGACCCCGGCTGAAGCTTTCTTT

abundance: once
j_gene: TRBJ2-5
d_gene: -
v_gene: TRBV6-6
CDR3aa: CASSYEGLEETQYF
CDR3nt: TGTGCCAGCAGTTATGAGGGGCTTGAGGAGACCCAGTACTTC

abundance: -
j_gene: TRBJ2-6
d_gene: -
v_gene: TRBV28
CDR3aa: CASSNDRTGANVLTF
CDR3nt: TGTGCCAGCAGTAACGACAGGACCGGGGCCAACGTCCTGACTTTC

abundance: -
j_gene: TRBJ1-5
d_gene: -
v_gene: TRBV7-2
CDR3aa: CASSLIYGPQHF
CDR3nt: TGTGCCAGCAGCTTAATTTATGGCCCCCAGCATTTT

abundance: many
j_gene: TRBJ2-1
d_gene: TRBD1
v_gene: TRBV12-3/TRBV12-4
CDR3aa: CASRGTGVYYNEQFF
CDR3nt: TGTGCCAGCAGGGGGACAGGGGTCTACTACAATGAGCAGTTCTTC

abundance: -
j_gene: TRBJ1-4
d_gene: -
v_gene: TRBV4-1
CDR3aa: CASSQDGGASNEKLFF
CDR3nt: TGCGCCAGCAGCCAAGACGGGGGGGCGTCTAATGAAAAACTGTTTTTT

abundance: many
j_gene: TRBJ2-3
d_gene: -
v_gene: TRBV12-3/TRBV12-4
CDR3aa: CASSRLNTQYF
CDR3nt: TGTGCCAGCAGCAGACTAAATACGCAGTATTTT

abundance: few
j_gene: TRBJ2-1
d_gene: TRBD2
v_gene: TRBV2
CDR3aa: CASSELGLAGSNEQFF
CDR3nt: TGTGCCAGCAGTGAGTTAGGACTAGCGGGAAGCAATGAGCAGTTCTTC

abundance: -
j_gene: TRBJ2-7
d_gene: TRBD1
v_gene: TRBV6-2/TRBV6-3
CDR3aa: CASSQGAWEQYF
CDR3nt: TGTGCCAGCAGTCAGGGGGCCTGGGAGCAGTACTTC

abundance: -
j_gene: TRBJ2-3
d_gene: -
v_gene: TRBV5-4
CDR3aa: CASSAPGTQAPTDTQYF
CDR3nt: TGTGCCAGCAGCGCACCCGGGACTCAAGCTCCCACAGATACGCAGTATTTT

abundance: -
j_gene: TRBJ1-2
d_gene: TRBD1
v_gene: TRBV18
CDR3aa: CASSRQGAGGHGYTF
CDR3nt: TGTGCCAGCTCAAGGCAAGGGGCAGGGGGCCATGGCTACACCTTC

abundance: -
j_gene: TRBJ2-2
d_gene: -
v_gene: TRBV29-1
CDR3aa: CSVEDRGAGTGELFF
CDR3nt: TGCAGCGTTGAAGATCGGGGGGCGGGCACCGGGGAGCTGTTTTTT

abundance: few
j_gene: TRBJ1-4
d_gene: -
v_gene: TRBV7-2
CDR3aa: CASSLWGPSLATNEKLFF
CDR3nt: TGTGCCAGCAGCTTATGGGGACCGAGCCTTGCAACTAATGAAAAACTGTTTTTT

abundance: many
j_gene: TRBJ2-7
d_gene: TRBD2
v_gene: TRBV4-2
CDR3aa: CASSQTSGGAYEQYF
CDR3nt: TGCGCCAGCAGCCAAACTAGCGGGGGGGCCTACGAGCAGTACTTC

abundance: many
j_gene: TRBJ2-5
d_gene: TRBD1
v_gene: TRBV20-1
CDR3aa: CSASTGTGLDGTQYF
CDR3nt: TGCAGTGCTTCCACCGGGACAGGACTTGACGGGACCCAGTACTTC